This TCR beta chain was documented in a study of cytomegalovirus exposure and HLA in healthy donors. Whole-study results and caveats: The investigators catalogued under 200 TCR beta chains as cytomegalovirus-associated. Specificity for CMV antigens was confirmed in vitro for three of the CMV-associated chains.

About this clone itself: The antigen remains undetermined.

Donors had nominal health at sampling but likely had unrecorded immune exposures. PCR primers comprised 60 Vbeta and 13 Jbeta primers. The assay was immunoSEQ multiplex PCR, and TCRdb's table has in-frame clones only and misses some. In the table there are 70,000 to 90,000 clones, roughly 77% of which are singletons. The CDR3 consists of 11 residues. Germline CDR1 is MDHEN and CDR2 is SYDVKM. Trimming shortened V by 4 bases and J by 8 bases, and 5 bases separated the two germline ends. What was sequenced was PBMCs. The chain is built from TRBV28 and TRBJ1-4; unclear D gene. This sequence was found in a man in his forties in good health and CMV-seronegative. The CDR3 DNA follows: TGTGCCAGCAGTTCTAGGGAAAAACTGTTTTTT. Translating gives CASSSREKLFF.